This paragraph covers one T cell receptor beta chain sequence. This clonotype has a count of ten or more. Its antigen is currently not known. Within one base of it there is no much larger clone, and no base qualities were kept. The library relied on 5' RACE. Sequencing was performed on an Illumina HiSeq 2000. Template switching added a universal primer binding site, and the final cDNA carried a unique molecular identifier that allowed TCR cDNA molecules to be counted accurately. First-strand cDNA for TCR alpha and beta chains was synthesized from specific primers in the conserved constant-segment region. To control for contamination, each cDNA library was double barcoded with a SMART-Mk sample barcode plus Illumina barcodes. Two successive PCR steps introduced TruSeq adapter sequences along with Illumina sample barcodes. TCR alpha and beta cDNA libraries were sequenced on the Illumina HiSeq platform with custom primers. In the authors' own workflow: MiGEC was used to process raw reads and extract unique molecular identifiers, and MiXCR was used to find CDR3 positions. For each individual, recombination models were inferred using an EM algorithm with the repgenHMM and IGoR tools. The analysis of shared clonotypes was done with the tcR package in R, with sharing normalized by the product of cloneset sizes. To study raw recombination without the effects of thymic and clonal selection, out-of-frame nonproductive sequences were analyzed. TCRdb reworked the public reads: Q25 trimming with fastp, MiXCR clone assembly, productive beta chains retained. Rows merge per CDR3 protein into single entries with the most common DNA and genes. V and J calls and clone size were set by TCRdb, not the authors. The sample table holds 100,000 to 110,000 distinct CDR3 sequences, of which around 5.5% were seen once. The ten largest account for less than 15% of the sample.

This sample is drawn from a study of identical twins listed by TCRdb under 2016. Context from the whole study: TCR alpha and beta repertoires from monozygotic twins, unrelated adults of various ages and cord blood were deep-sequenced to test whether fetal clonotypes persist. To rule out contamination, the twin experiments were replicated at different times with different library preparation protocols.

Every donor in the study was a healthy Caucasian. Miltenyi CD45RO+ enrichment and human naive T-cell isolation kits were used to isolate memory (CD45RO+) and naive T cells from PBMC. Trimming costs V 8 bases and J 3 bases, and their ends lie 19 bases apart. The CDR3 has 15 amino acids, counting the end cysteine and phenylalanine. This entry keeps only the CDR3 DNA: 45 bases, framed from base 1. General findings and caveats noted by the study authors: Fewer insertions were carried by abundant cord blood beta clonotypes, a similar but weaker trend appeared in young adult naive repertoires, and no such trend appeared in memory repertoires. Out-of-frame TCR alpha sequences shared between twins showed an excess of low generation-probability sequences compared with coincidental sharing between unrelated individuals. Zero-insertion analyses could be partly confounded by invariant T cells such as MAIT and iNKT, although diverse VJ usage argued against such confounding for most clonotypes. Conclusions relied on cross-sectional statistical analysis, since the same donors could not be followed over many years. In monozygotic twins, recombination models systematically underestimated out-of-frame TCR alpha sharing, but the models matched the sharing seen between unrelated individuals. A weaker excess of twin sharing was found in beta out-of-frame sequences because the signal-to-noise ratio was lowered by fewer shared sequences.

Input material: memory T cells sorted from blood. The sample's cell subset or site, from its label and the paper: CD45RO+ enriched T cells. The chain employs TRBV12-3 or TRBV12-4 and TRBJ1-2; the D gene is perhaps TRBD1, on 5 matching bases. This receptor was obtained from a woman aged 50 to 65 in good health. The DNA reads TGTGCCAGCGGCGGGGGACTTAGGCGCTACTATGGCTACACCTTC. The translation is CASGGGLRRYYGYTF.